Below are 3 T cell receptor beta chains sequenced from a single sample in a study of shared clonotypes between healthy human individuals. Here immunoSEQ multiplex PCR was the method, and the copy in TCRdb shows in-frame clones only, minus some. The sample has over a million clones; over 95% are singletons. Sample: naive CD4+ T cells sorted from blood. Subset indicated: CD45RA+ positively selected. These receptors came from a man aged 25-45 years in good health.

CDR3: CASSRLAGGTNEQFF. CDR3 coding DNA: TGTGCCAGCAGTCGACTAGCGGGTGGTACGAATGAGCAGTTCTTC. The V and J genes are TRBV6-1 and TRBJ2-1, with TRBD2 identical over 10 bases. The CDR3 sequence is 15 residues long. Germline V lookup: CDR1 MNHNS, CDR2 SASEGT. Losses at the gene ends were 5 bases for V and 7 bases for J; bases not matched to a gene: 8.

This chain connects TRBV5-1 to TRBJ1-3; a weak D match, TRBD1 (5 bases). The CDR3 is 15 residues long. V was cut by 2 bases and J by 1 base, with 10 bases left in between. The germline gives CDR1 SGHRS, CDR2 YFSETQ. CDR3 sequence (DNA): TGCGCCAGCAGCTTTTCGCAGGGTTCTGGAAACACCATATATTTT. Its translation is CASSFSQGSGNTIYF.

This sequence joins TRBV4-1 and TRBJ2-7; D not resolved. This CDR3 is built from 15 residues. The V end was cut by 1 base, the J end by 4 bases, with 14 bases between. CDR1 is MGHRA, CDR2 YSYEKL, per germline. In nucleotides, the CDR3 is TGCGCCAGCAGCCAAGTGGTGGGAAAAAGGTACGAGCAGTACTTC. Protein: CASSQVVGKRYEQYF.